These 18 T cell receptor beta chains came from one sample sequenced in a study of blood T cell repertoires in COVID-19. Using immunoSEQ multiplex PCR, the repertoire was profiled, and TCRdb retains in-frame clones only, with some absent. The repertoire consists of under 200,000 clones, with about 85% occurring once and the leading ten covering around a fifth. The sample was peripheral blood. These receptors originate from a man between 60 and 70 years old with active or convalescent COVID-19.

This clone has a single count. The V gene is TRBV5-1, the J gene TRBJ2-7, with 7 bases identical to TRBD1. J gave up 3 bases and V 4 bases, and 10 bases lay outside the gene matches. CDR1 is SGHRS, CDR2 YFSETQ, per germline. The CDR3 extends over 15 amino acids. Here the CDR3 DNA reads TGCGCCAGCAGCCCCCGTACAGGGGCCGGCTACGAGCAGTACTTC. Translation gives CASSPRTGAGYEQYF.

The V gene is TRBV6-5, the J gene TRBJ1-4; TRBD1 aligns across 10 bases. Trimming took 8 bases from V and 6 from J; bases not matched to a gene: 0. Per germline, CDR1 MNHEY and CDR2 SVGAGI. CDR3 length: 12 residues. For the CDR3, the DNA is TGTGCCAGCGGGACAGGGGATGAAAAACTGTTTTTT. Amino acid sequence: CASGTGDEKLFF.

This chain uses TRBV7-9 with TRBJ1-6, with 8 bases matching TRBD1. The CDR3 extends over 16 amino acids. The J segment lost 3 bases and the V segment lost 5 bases, leaving 6 bases of the junction unmatched. Germline CDR1 is SEHNR and CDR2 is FQNEAQ (reference sequence). This chain's CDR3 is CASSPDRGFYNSPLHF. CDR3 bases: TGTGCCAGCAGCCCAGACAGGGGCTTCTATAATTCACCCCTCCACTTT.

The gene calls are TRBV24-1 and TRBJ1-1; unclear D gene. Germline assignment: CDR1 KGHDR and CDR2 SFDVKD. The CDR3 is 15 amino acids. With 2 bases removed from V and 5 bases from J, the gap between germline ends came to 14 bases. CDR3 amino acids: CATSDSSGVRTEAFF. The CDR3 bases are TGTGCCACCAGTGATTCAAGCGGAGTGAGGACTGAAGCTTTCTTT.

The table lists this clone with a count of one. The chain employs TRBV5-6 and TRBJ1-2; possibly TRBD1 for D (6 bases). The CDR3 runs 14 residues. Per the germline V gene, CDR1 is SGHDT and CDR2 is YYEEEE. V shed 4 bases and J shed 2 bases, with 12 bases lying between them. CDR3 DNA: TGTGCCAGCAGCCCCCTTGGACAGAACTATGGCTACACCTTC. It translates to CASSPLGQNYGYTF.

The CDR3 coding sequence is TGTGCAAGTCGAGCGGGGGACCATAATTCACCCCTCCACTTT. Its translation is CASRAGDHNSPLHF. The genes are TRBV12-2 and TRBJ1-6. TRBV12-2 is a pseudogene. The CDR3 contains 14 residues.

This clone was counted a single time. Here the CDR3 DNA reads TGTGCCAGCAACGATAAGAGGGAGCAGTTCTTC. Amino acids: CASNDKREQFF. This chain connects TRBV2 to TRBJ2-1; unclear D gene. The CDR3 extends over 11 amino acids. Germline CDR1 and CDR2: SNHLY and FYNNEI. The ends were cut back, 7 bases at V and 10 bases at J, with 11 bases in the middle.

The CDR3, as DNA: TGTGCCAGTAGTATAGGGGCGACAGGAATCTATGGCTACACCTTC. Translating gives CASSIGATGIYGYTF. The V gene is TRBV19, the J gene TRBJ1-2; D is perhaps TRBD1 (6 bases). Deletions cut 1 base from V and 4 bases from J, with 13 bases between. Germline V CDR1 and CDR2: LNHDA, SQIVND (reference sequence). This CDR3 is built from 15 residues.

V usage is TRBV5-1 and J usage is TRBJ2-3; 8 nucleotides agree with TRBD2. J was trimmed by 3 bases and V by 4 bases; bases with no gene match: 4. Germline assignment: CDR1 SGHRS and CDR2 YFSETQ. The CDR3 spans 14 residues. CDR3 in amino acids: CASSPSGLTDTQYF. The CDR3 bases are TGCGCCAGCAGCCCTAGCGGGCTTACAGATACGCAGTATTTT.

The V call is TRBV7-9, the J call TRBJ2-7, with unresolved D. The length of the CDR3 is 12 residues. Between the trimmed V and J ends, which lost 5 bases and 5 bases, there was a span of 10 bases. Germline V gene lookup returns CDR1 SEHNR and CDR2 FQNEAQ (reference sequence). The CDR3 nucleotides read TGTGCCAGCAGCCCTCCGTCCCACGAGCAGTACTTC. It translates to CASSPPSHEQYF.

This clone was counted a few times. The rearrangement links TRBV24-1 to TRBJ2-5; 10 positions agree with TRBD1. Germline CDR1 and CDR2: KGHDR and SFDVKD. The CDR3 is made up of 14 amino acids. J lost 5 bases, V lost 8 bases, and 7 bases had no gene match. CDR3 sequence: CATTGTGEGETQYF. For the CDR3, the DNA is TGTGCCACCACCGGGACAGGGGAAGGGGAGACCCAGTACTTC.

This chain joins TRBV7-3 and TRBJ2-7, with TRBD2 matching over 9 bases. This CDR3 has 17 residues. Germline V gene sequence: CDR1 SGHTA, CDR2 FQGTGA. J lost 1 base, V lost 4 bases, and 11 bases had no gene match. The DNA of the CDR3 is TGTGCCAGCAGCTCAGGGACCGGGACTAGCTTTTCCTACGAGCAGTACTTC. It encodes CASSSGTGTSFSYEQYF. The full variable domain, in which reference TRBV7-3 and TRBJ2-7 provide the parts outside the CDR3, is GAGVSQTPSNKVTEKGKYVELRCDPISGHTALYWYRQSLGQGPEFLIYFQGTGAADDSGLPNDRFFAVRPEGSVSTLKIQRTERGDSAVYLCASSSGTGTSFSYEQYFGPGTRLTVT.

The chain carries TRBV19 and TRBJ1-5; 7 nucleotides match TRBD1. With V trimmed by 1 base and J by 7 bases, 7 bases remained unmatched. CDR1 LNHDA and CDR2 SQIVND come from the germline V gene (reference sequence). The CDR3 totals 15 residues. CDR3 DNA sequence: TGTGCCAGTAGTATAGCGACAGGGTTGGGACAGCCCCAGCATTTT. Translating it yields CASSIATGLGQPQHF.

The V call is TRBV18, the J call TRBJ1-3, with a weak D call TRBD1 (6 bases). Germline V gene data show CDR1 as KGHSH and CDR2 as LQKENI. Trimming took off 5 bases at V and 1 base at J, with 6 bases between the two ends. This CDR3 region has 13 residues. In nucleotides, the CDR3 is TGTGCCAGCTCAGACAGGTCTGGAAACACCATATATTTT. Translated: CASSDRSGNTIYF.

The chain carries TRBV9 and TRBJ2-5, with a tentative D call TRBD1 (5 bases). The ends were cut back, 4 bases at V and 4 bases at J, with 14 bases in the middle. This CDR3 region has 14 residues. In germline, CDR1 is SGDLS, CDR2 YYNGEE. CDR3 loop: CASSSGRAVETQYF. As DNA, the CDR3 is TGTGCCAGCAGCTCAGGCAGGGCGGTAGAGACCCAGTACTTC.

A single count supports this clone. The chain has TRBV3-1 (or the pseudogene TRBV3-2) and TRBJ1-2, with D possibly TRBD1 on 6 matching bases. The V and J ends lost 8 bases and 0 bases respectively, with 10 bases between them. The CDR3 is 13 residues long. The germline V gene has CDR1 LGHDT and CDR2 YNNKEL (reference sequence). The CDR3 DNA follows: TGTGCCAGCTCACGGACAGCTAACTATGGCTACACCTTC. Protein sequence: CASSRTANYGYTF.

The J gene is TRBJ2-3, the V gene TRBV21-1; the table's TRBD1 call for D was not verified on the DNA. TRBV21-1 constitutes a pseudogene. CDR3 size: 15 residues. This CDR3 reads CASSTRDRGTDTQYF. CDR3 nucleotides: TGTGCCAGCAGCACCCGGGACAGGGGCACAGATACGCAGTATTTT.

The CDR3 DNA is TGTGCCAGCAGCCTGACAGGGAAGGAGACCCAGTACTTC. Encoded protein: CASSLTGKETQYF. The chain carries TRBV6-5 and TRBJ2-5; 7 bases align to TRBD1. J lost 5 bases, V lost 6 bases, and 6 bases had no gene match. Germline lookup yields CDR1 MNHEY and CDR2 SVGAGI. This CDR3 has 13 amino acids.